What follows is one T cell receptor beta chain and its context. This entry comes from a study of CD8+CD57+ T cells in acquired aplastic anemia. TCR beta VDJ and CDR3 profiling used genomic DNA as template. From the reads, TCRdb called clonotypes with MiXCR, one entry per CDR3 protein. The repertoire consists of fewer than 200,000 distinct CDR3 sequences, with just under 45% occurring once and the leading ten covering 0.85% to 1.3%. The CDR3 sequence is 13 residues long. V lost 2 bases and J lost 8, with 12 bases in between. Looked up from germline, CDR1 is SGHTA and CDR2 is FQGNSA. This clonotype originated in a human donor in good health. J is TRBJ1-1 and V is TRBV7-2; D uncertain. Sequenced: sorted CD4+, CD8+, or CD8+CD57+ T cells (not recorded which) from PBMCs. CDR3 bases: TGTGCCAGCAGCTTATTTCTAAGGAGCGAAGCTTTCTTT. This codes for CASSLFLRSEAFF.